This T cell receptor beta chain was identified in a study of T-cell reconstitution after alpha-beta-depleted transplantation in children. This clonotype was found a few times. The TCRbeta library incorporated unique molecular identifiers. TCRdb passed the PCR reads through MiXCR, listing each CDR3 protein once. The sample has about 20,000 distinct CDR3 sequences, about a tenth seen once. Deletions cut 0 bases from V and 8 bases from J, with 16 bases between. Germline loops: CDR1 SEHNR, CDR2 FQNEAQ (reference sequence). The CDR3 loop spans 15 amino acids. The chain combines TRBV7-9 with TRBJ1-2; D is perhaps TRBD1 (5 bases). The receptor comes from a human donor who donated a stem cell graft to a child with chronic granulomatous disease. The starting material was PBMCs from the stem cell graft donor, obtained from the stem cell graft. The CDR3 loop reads CASSLALEGARGYTF. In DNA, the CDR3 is TGTGCCAGCAGCTTAGCGCTTGAAGGGGCTCGAGGCTACACCTTC.